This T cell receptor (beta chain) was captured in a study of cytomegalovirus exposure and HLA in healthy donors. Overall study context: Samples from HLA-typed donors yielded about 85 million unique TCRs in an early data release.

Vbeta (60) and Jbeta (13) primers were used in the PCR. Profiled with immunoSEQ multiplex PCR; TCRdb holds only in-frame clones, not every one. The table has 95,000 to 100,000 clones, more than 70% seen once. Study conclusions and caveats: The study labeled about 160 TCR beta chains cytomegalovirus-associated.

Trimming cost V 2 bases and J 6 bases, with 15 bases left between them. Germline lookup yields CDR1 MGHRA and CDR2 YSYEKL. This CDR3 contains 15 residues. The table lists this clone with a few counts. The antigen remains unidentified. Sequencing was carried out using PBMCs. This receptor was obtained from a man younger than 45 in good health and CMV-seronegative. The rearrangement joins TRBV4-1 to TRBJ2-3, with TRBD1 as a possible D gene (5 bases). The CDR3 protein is CASSQQGVAADTQYF. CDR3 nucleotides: TGCGCCAGCAGCCAACAAGGGGTAGCTGCGGATACGCAGTATTTT.